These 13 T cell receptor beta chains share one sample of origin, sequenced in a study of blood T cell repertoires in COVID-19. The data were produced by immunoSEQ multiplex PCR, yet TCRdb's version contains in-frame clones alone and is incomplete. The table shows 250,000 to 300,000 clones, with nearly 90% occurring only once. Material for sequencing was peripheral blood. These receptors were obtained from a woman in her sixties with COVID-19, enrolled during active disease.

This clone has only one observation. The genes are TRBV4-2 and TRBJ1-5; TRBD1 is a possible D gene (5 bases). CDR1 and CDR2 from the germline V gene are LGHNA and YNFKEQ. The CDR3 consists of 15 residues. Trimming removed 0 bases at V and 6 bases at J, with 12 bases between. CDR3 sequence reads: CASSQDLRESQPQHF. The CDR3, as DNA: TGTGCCAGCAGCCAAGATCTCAGGGAAAGTCAGCCCCAGCATTTT.

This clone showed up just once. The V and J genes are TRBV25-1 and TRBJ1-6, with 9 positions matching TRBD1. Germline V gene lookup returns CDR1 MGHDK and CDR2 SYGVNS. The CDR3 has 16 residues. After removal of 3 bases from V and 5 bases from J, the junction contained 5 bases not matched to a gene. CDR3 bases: TGTGCCAGCAGTGAGGACAGGGGTAGGGATAATTCACCCCTCCACTTT. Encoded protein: CASSEDRGRDNSPLHF.

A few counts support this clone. The CDR3 nucleotides are TGTGCCAGCAGCGGCCGGGGTTTAACTGAAGCTTTCTTT. Protein product: CASSGRGLTEAFF. The chain uses TRBV9 and TRBJ1-1; D ambiguous. The germline gives CDR1 SGDLS, CDR2 YYNGEE. This CDR3 has 13 residues. The V end was cut by 3 bases, the J end by 5 bases, with 11 bases between.

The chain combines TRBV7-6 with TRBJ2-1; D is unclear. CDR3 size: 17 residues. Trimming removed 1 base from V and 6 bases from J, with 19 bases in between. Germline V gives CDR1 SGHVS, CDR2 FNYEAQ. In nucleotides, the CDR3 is TGTGCCAGCAGCTTAGGGCTAACGTTCGCGTCAGGCAATGAGCAGTTCTTC. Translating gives CASSLGLTFASGNEQFF.

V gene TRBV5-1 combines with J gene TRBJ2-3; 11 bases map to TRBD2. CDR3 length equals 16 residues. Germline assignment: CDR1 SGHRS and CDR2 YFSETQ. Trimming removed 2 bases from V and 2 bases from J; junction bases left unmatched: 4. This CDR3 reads CASSFSGGAYTDTQYF. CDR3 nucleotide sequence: TGCGCCAGCAGCTTTAGCGGGGGGGCTTACACAGATACGCAGTATTTT. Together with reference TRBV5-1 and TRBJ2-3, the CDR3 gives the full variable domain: KAGVTQTPRYLIKTRGQQVTLSCSPISGHRSVSWYQQTPGQGLQFLFEYFSETQRNKGNFPGRFSGRQFSNSRSEMNVSTLELGDSALYLCASSFSGGAYTDTQYFGPGTRLTVL.

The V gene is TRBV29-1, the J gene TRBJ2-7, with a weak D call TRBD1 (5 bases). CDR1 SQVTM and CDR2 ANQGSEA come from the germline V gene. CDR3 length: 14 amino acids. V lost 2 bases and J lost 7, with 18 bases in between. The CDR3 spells CSVEMGTGSWEQYF. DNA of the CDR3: TGCAGCGTTGAAATGGGTACAGGATCTTGGGAGCAGTACTTC.

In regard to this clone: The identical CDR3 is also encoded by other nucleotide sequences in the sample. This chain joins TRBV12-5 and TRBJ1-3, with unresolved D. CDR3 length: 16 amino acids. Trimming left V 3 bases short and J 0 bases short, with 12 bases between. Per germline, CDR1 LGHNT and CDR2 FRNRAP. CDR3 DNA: TGTGCTAGTGGTTTAGGATCGGGTGGCTCTGGAAACACCATATATTTT. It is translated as CASGLGSGGSGNTIYF.

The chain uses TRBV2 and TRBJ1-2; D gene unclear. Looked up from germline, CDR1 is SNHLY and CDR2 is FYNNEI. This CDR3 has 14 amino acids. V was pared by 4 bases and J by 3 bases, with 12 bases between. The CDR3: CASSVTPDDYGYTF. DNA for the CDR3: TGTGCCAGCAGTGTCACACCCGATGACTATGGCTACACCTTC. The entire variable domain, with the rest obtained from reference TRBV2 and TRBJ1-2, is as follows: EPEVTQTPSHQVTQMGQEVILRCVPISNHLYFYWYRQILGQKVEFLVSFYNNEISEKSEIFDDQFSVERPDGSNFTLKIRSTKLEDSAMYFCASSVTPDDYGYTFGSGTRLTVV.

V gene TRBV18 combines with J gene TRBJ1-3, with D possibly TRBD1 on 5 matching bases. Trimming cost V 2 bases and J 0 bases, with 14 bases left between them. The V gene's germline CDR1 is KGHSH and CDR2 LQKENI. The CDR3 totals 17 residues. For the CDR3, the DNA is TGTGCCAGCTCACCAAATGGGGCAACATCCTCTGGAAACACCATATATTTT. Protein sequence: CASSPNGATSSGNTIYF. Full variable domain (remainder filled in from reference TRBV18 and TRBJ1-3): NAGVMQNPRHLVRRRGQEARLRCSPMKGHSHVYWYRQLPEEGLKFMVYLQKENIIDESGMPKERFSAEFPKEGPSILRIQQVVRGDSAAYFCASSPNGATSSGNTIYFGEGSWLTVV.

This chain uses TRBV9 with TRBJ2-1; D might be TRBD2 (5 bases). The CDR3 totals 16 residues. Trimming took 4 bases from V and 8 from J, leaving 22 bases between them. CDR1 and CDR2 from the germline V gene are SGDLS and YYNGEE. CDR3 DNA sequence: TGTGCCAGCAGCCCAGTCGCGACTACCCAAGGCTATGAGCAGTTCTTC. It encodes CASSPVATTQGYEQFF.

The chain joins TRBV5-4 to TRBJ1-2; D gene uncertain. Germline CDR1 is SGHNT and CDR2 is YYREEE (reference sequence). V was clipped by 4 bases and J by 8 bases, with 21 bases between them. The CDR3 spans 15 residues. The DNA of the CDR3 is TGTGCCAGCAGCCCGATTACCGGGTCCCTCTTCGGCTACACCTTC. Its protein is CASSPITGSLFGYTF.

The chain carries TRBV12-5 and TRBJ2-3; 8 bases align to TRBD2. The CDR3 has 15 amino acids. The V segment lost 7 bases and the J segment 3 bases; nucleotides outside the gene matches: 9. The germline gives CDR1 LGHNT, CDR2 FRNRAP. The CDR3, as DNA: TGTGCTAGTGCCGCACTCGGGGGGGCGACAGATACGCAGTATTTT. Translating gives CASAALGGATDTQYF. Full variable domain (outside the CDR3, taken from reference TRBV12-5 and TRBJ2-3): DARVTQTPRHKVTEMGQEVTMRCQPILGHNTVFWYRQTMMQGLELLAYFRNRAPLDDSGMPKDRFSAEMPDATLATLKIQPSEPRDSAVYFCASAALGGATDTQYFGPGTRLTVL.

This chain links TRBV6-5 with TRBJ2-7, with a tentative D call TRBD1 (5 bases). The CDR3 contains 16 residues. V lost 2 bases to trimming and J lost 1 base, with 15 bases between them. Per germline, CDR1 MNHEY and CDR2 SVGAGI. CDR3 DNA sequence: TGTGCCAGCAGTTACATGGGGCGGAGAGGTTCCTACGAGCAGTACTTC. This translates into CASSYMGRRGSYEQYF.